Sequencing of this T cell receptor beta chain was carried out in a study of blood T cell repertoires in COVID-19. Study-wide context: Researchers got acute and convalescent COVID-19 samples from the United States, Italy and Spain. T cells, B-cell-depleted T cells, or PBMCs provided the cDNA or gDNA that served as material.

Germline loops: CDR1 KGHSH, CDR2 LQKENI. The CDR3 is made up of 16 amino acids. The V and J ends lost 3 bases and 3 bases respectively, with 17 bases between them. Original methodology: From reference gene primer amplification, estimates of nucleated cell counts were derived. Sequencing was performed with immunoSEQ multiplex PCR; in TCRdb, only in-frame clones are kept and a portion is missing. V and J calls and clone size are copied from that table; D and trimming were computed from the DNA. The data contain roughly 160,000 clones, more than 70% of them singletons. This TCR derives from a man in his forties or fifties who had recovered from COVID-19. The chain carries TRBV18 and TRBJ1-1; D possibly corresponds to TRBD1 (5 bases). Sequencing input: peripheral blood. The CDR3 is CASSPEGRFWDTEAFF. The CDR3 DNA reads as TGTGCCAGCTCACCCGAGGGGAGGTTCTGGGACACTGAAGCTTTCTTT.